This TCR beta chain originates from a study of cytomegalovirus exposure and HLA in healthy donors. General study results and limits: Indistinguishability led to the exclusion of some V segments, TRBV6-2 and TRBV6-3 included. Productive rates of about 87% or about 30% were seen for most TCR beta V segments in an earlier analysis. In a later analysis, TCR beta V- and J-gene trimming showed a link to a missense DCLRE1C variant.

The PCR ran on 60 Vbeta and 13 Jbeta primers. Measured with immunoSEQ multiplex PCR; TCRdb has only the in-frame clones, and not every one. The sample consists of around 64,000 clones, 65% to 75% of them appearing once. Remarks on this clone: Antigen unknown.

V lost 3 bases, J lost 8 bases, and 13 bases stayed unmatched. This CDR3 comprises 16 residues. Germline CDR1 MDHEN, CDR2 SYDVKM. The origin of this receptor is a man under 40 in good health and CMV-seropositive. The chain recombines TRBV28 with TRBJ1-2; 9 bases line up with TRBD1. The sequenced sample consisted of PBMCs. DNA for the CDR3: TGTGCCAGCAGTTTCCCGACCGGGACAGGGTTAGAAGGCTACACCTTC. Its protein is CASSFPTGTGLEGYTF.